A single TCR beta chain is shown here with its context. Its antigen is undetermined. Clones were read by immunoSEQ multiplex PCR, and TCRdb kept only the in-frame ones, dropping some. This sample has nearly 1 million clones, with about three quarters found just once. V gave up 11 bases and J gave up 5 bases; unmatched junction bases: 4. This CDR3 spans 13 amino acids. Germline V lookup: CDR1 MDHEN, CDR2 SYDVKM. The data were taken from a study of shared clonotypes between healthy human individuals. Study outcomes and limitations: Sharing across four donors was highest in naive CD4 (around 5%) and lowest in memory CD8 (0.4%). A generally larger estimated richness was seen in naive subsets than in memory subsets.

Those who donated were healthy HIV-negative adults, with no recent acute infections or vaccinations reported. CD4+ cells underwent separation, giving CD45RA+ naive and CD45RA-negative memory subsets. The TCR was taken from a man between 18 and 29 years old in good health. Source material: memory CD4+ T cells sorted from blood. Sample subset: CD45RA-negative fraction. The V and J genes are TRBV28 and TRBJ2-2; TRBD1 agrees at 11 bases. Here the CDR3 reads CAGGQGATGELFF. In DNA form, the CDR3 reads TGTGCCGGCGGACAGGGGGCTACCGGGGAGCTGTTTTTT.